The clone carrying this T cell receptor beta chain was seen many times. Preparing the TCRbeta library involved the use of unique molecular identifiers. TCRdb processed the PCR reads anew with MiXCR; each CDR3 protein has one entry. Among more than 200,000 distinct CDR3 sequences listed, approximately 9.7% were seen once. V shed 0 bases and J shed 6 bases, with 15 bases lying between them. The germline CDR1 and CDR2 sequences are SGHRS and YFSETQ. CDR3 length: 15 residues. The sample belongs to a study of T-cell reconstitution after alpha-beta-depleted transplantation in children. This receptor was obtained from a human donor who donated a stem cell graft to a child with SCID. The chain links TRBV5-1 to TRBJ1-1; perhaps TRBD1 as D (5 bases). Specimen: PBMCs from the stem cell graft donor, collected from the stem cell graft. CDR3 DNA sequence: TGCGCCAGCAGCTTGGGGGGGGGTGCCCCCGCTGAAGCTTTCTTT. This codes for CASSLGGGAPAEAFF.